The next 14 T cell receptor beta chains were all read from a single sample in a study of monozygotic twins with inflammatory bowel disease. After re-calling the 5' RACE reads, TCRdb lists one entry per CDR3 protein, DNA absent. The sample has some 200,000 distinct CDR3 sequences; the top ten hold less than 9%. The specimen was blood. The receptors shown here come from a human donor with ulcerative colitis or Crohn's disease, or a healthy co-twin of an affected twin (not recorded which).

This rearrangement joins TRBV5-1 to TRBJ1-1; the D gene TCRdb calls, TRBD1, cannot be checked with no DNA. The germline V gene encodes CDR1 SGHRS and CDR2 YFSETQ. The CDR3 is 15 amino acids. The CDR3 here is CDSSLEPTPLGAAFF. Full variable domain (rest looked up from reference TRBV5-1 and TRBJ1-1): KAGVTQTPRYLIKTRGQQVTLSCSPISGHRSVSWYQQTPGQGLQFLFEYFSETQRNKGNFPGRFSGRQFSNSRSEMNVSTLELGDSALYLCDSSLEPTPLGAAFFGQGTRLTVV.

The chain links TRBV5-1 to TRBJ2-1; TCRdb's D gene call, TRBD1, goes unchecked for lack of DNA. The length of the CDR3 is 16 residues. The germline V gene has CDR1 SGHRS and CDR2 YFSETQ. Here the CDR3 reads CASSPQGPISYNEQFF.

The genes are TRBV24-1 and TRBJ1-5; no DNA is available, so the TRBD1 call from TCRdb remains unchecked. The CDR3 extends over 14 amino acids. Looked up from germline, CDR1 is KGHDR and CDR2 is SFDVKD. The CDR3 spells CATGTGVSTQPQHF.

This sequence joins TRBV18 and TRBJ2-3. The CDR3 has 16 residues. The V gene's germline CDR1 is KGHSH and CDR2 LQKENI. The CDR3 region is CASSMIHAVSTDTQYF.

This chain links TRBV7-9 with TRBJ2-7; the TCRdb D gene call, TRBD1, has no DNA to confirm it. There are 12 residues in the CDR3. Germline CDR1 SEHNR, CDR2 FQNEAQ (reference sequence). The CDR3: CASSWDVSEQYF.

This rearrangement joins TRBV28 to TRBJ2-3; lacking DNA, the TRBD1 call made by TCRdb goes unchecked. The germline CDR1 and CDR2 sequences are MDHEN and SYDVKM. The CDR3 loop spans 18 amino acids. The CDR3 sequence is CASRPIGGQGTSTDTQYF.

This sequence joins TRBV29-1 and TRBJ2-3; TCRdb's D call, TRBD2, is unchecked because there is no DNA. The length of the CDR3 is 13 residues. Germline V CDR1 and CDR2: SQVTM, ANQGSEA. The CDR3 loop is CSLQRAGTDTQYF.

V and J are TRBV20-1 and TRBJ2-2; no DNA is available, so the TRBD1 call from TCRdb remains unchecked. Per germline, CDR1 DFQATT and CDR2 SNEGSKA (reference sequence). The CDR3 runs to 13 residues. The CDR3 protein is CSATPGGTGELFF.

This sequence joins TRBV2 and TRBJ2-7; TCRdb selects TRBD1, and the lack of DNA leaves this call unchecked. The germline V gene has CDR1 SNHLY and CDR2 FYNNEI. The CDR3 extends over 15 amino acids. The CDR3 sequence is CASSARTGRGYEQYF.

This sequence joins TRBV29-1 and TRBJ2-7; TCRdb picks TRBD1, but there is no DNA to check that call. Per germline, CDR1 SQVTM and CDR2 ANQGSEA. The CDR3 contains 14 residues. This CDR3 reads CSANSGGQFYEQYF.

CDR3 protein: CASSPTSGPYNEQFF. This sequence joins TRBV5-1 and TRBJ2-1; the TRBD2 assignment by TCRdb is unverifiable without DNA. This CDR3 spans 15 amino acids. Germline CDR1 reads SGHRS; CDR2 reads YFSETQ.

The rearrangement links TRBV7-6 to TRBJ2-5; TCRdb names TRBD2, which stays unverified in the absence of DNA. The CDR3 is 15 amino acids. CDR1 SGHVS and CDR2 FNYEAQ come from the germline V gene. The chain's CDR3 is CASSLRGQGQETQYF.

The chain combines TRBV27 with TRBJ2-1; no DNA is available, so the TRBD1 call from TCRdb remains unchecked. This CDR3 spans 14 amino acids. The V gene's germline CDR1 is MNHEY and CDR2 SMNVEV (reference sequence). The CDR3 region is CASTVNPRWNEQFF.

The V gene is TRBV12-3 or TRBV12-4, the J gene TRBJ1-1; no DNA is available, so the TRBD1 call from TCRdb remains unchecked. The CDR3 contains 14 residues. CDR3 region: CASSWDRGFTEAFF.